Detailed here is one TCR beta chain. As defined, naive CD8 cells were CD45RO-negative and positively selected for CCR7, with terminally differentiated effector memory CD45RA+ cells excluded. Clones were sequenced by immunoSEQ multiplex PCR, and TCRdb holds only the in-frame ones, with some missing. Of hundreds of thousands of clones in the sample, 92% are singletons; the top ten hold about 24%. Trimming stripped 1 base from V and 1 base from J, with 10 bases between. The germline gives CDR1 SQVTM, CDR2 ANQGSEA. This CDR3 spans 14 amino acids. This sample is part of a study of shared clonotypes between healthy human individuals.

V is TRBV29-1 and J is TRBJ1-1; tentatively, D is TRBD1 (5 bases). The material sequenced was naive CD8+ T cells sorted from blood. This clonotype originated in a man aged 30-40 years in good health. CDR3 nucleotides: TGCAGCGTTGAAGCACCACAGGAGAACACTGAAGCTTTCTTT. It encodes CSVEAPQENTEAFF.